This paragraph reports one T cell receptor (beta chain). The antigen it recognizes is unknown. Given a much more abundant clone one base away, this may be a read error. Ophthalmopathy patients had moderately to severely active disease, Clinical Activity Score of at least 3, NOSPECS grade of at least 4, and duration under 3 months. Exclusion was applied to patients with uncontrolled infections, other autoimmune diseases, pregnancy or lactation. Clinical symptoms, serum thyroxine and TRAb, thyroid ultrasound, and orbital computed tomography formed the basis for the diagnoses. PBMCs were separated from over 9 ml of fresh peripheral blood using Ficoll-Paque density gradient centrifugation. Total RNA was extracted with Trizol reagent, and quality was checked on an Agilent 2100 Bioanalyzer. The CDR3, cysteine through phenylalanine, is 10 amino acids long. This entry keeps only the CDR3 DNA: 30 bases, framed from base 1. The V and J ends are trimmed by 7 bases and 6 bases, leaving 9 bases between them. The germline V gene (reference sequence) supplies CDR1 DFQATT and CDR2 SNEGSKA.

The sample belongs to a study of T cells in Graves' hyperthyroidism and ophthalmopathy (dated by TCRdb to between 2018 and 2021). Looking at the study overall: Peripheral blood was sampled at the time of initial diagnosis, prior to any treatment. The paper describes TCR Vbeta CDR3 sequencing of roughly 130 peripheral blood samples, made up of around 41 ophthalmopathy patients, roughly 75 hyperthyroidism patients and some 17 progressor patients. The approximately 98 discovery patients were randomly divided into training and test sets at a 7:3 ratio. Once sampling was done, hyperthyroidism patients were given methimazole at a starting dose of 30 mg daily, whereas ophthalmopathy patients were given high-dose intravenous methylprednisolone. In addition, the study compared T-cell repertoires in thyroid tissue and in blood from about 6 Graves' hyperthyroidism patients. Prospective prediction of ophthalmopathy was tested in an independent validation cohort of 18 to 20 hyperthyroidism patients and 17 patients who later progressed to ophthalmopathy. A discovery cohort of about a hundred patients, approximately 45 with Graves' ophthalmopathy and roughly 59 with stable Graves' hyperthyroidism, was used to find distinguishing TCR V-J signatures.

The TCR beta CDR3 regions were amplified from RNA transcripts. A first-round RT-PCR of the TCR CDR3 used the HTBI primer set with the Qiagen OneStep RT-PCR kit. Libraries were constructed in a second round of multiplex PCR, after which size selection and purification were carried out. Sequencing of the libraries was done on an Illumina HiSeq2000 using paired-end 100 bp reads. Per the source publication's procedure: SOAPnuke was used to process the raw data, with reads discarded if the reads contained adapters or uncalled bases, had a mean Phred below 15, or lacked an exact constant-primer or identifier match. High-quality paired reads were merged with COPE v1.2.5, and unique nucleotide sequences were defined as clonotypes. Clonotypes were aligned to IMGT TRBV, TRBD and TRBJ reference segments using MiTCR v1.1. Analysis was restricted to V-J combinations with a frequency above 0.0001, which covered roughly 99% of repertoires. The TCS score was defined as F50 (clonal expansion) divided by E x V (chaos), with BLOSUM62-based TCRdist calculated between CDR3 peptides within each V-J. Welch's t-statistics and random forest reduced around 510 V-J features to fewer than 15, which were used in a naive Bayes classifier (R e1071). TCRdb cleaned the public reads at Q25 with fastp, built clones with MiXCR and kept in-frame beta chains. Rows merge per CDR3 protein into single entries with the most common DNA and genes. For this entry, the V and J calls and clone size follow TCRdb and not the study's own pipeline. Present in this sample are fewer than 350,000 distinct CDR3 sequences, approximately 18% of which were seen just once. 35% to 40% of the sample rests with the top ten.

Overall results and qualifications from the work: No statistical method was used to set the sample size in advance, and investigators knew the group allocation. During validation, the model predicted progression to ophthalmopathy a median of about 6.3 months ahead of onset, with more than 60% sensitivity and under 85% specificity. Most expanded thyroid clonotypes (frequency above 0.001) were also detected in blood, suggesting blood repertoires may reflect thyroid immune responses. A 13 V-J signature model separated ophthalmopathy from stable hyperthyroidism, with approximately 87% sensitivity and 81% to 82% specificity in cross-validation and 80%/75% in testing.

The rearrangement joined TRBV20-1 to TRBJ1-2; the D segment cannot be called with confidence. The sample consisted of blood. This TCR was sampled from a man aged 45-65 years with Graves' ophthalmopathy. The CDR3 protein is CSVSDDGYTF. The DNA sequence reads TGCAGTGTTAGTGACGATGGCTACACCTTC.